The 24 T cell receptor beta chains presented below share a single source sample, sequenced in a study of tumor-infiltrating lymphocytes in primary liver carcinoma. Scientists recovered RNA and DNA together from around 20-30 mg of unsorted bulk tissue. Starting from approximately 470 ng of total RNA, TCR beta cDNA was produced with a primer in the constant region. Slightly modified ARM-PCR, run as three nested multiplex PCR rounds, produced the TCR beta libraries. Researchers ran the first two PCR rounds for roughly 10 cycles each with TRBV1-TRBV30 forward primers and a C-beta reverse primer. MiXCR was run by TCRdb on the multiplex PCR reads, yielding one entry per CDR3 protein. Among tens of thousands of distinct CDR3 sequences listed, around 70% were seen once. The sequenced sample consisted of liver tumor tissue from sampling region 1. The subset denotes: tumor region T1, superior pole. Receptors originate from a man aged 35 to 55 with primary liver carcinoma and hepatitis B virus infection.

This clonotype has a count of ten or more. The chain has TRBV4-1 and TRBJ1-5; D might be TRBD1 (6 bases). The CDR3 loop spans 14 amino acids. Germline CDR1 reads MGHRA; CDR2 reads YSYEKL. With 4 bases removed from V and 4 bases from J, the gap between germline ends came to 11 bases. CDR3 residues: CASSPRGGNQPQHF. In DNA, the CDR3 is TGCGCCAGCAGCCCGAGGGGGGGAAATCAGCCCCAGCATTTT.

In its sample, this clonotype is medium-sized. Here the CDR3 reads CASSKTRADTQYF. CDR3 DNA sequence: TGTGCCAGCAGTAAGACTAGGGCAGATACGCAGTATTTT. This sequence joins TRBV6-5 and TRBJ2-3; TRBD2 might be the D (6 bases). The V end lost 5 bases, the J end lost 4 bases, and 10 bases lay between the germline ends. Germline V lookup: CDR1 MNHEY, CDR2 SVGAGI. The CDR3 length is 13 residues.

For this clonotype: The junction does not match germline at one end; this may be a read error. The chain has TRBV29-1 and TRBJ2-3; no definite D call. Germline-derived CDR1 and CDR2 are SQVTM and ANQGSEA. The CDR3 totals 12 residues. Written as DNA, the CDR3 is TGCGGCGTTGACCTAAGCACAGTTACGCAGTATTTT. It yields the protein CGVDLSTVTQYF.

This chain uses TRBV6-1 with TRBJ2-6; D is tentatively TRBD1 or TRBD2 (5 bases each). Germline V gene data show CDR1 as MNHNS and CDR2 as SASEGT. Trimming stripped 7 bases from V and 10 bases from J, with 26 bases between. The CDR3 is 17 amino acids. The CDR3 nucleotides read TGTGCCAGCACTTTCGGTTGGGGAAGCTCTGGGACGAACGTCCTGACTTTC. Translating it yields CASTFGWGSSGTNVLTF.

This clonotype occurred many times. The chain recombines TRBV12-3 or TRBV12-4 with TRBJ2-1; D gene uncertain. The length of the CDR3 is 13 residues. V was shortened by 3 bases and J by 3 bases, with 6 bases between the two germline ends. This CDR3 is CASSFGLYNEQFF. CDR3 coding DNA: TGTGCCAGCAGTTTCGGGCTCTACAATGAGCAGTTCTTC.

On this clonotype: At one of its ends the junction is not consistent with the germline gene, which may arise from a read error. This sequence joins TRBV4-1 and TRBJ1-1; D is unresolved. CDR3 length: 13 residues. CDR1 is MGHRA and CDR2 is YSYEKL in the germline V gene. CDR3 sequence reads: CAGSDLLGTEAFF. The CDR3 DNA sequence: TGCGCCGGCAGCGACCTCTTGGGGACTGAAGCTTTCTTT.

V usage is TRBV5-5 and J usage is TRBJ1-2, with 9 bases lining up with TRBD1. The ends lost 9 bases at V and 6 bases at J; junction bases unmatched: 12. The CDR3 has 14 amino acids. CDR1 and CDR2 from the germline V gene are SGHKS and YYEKEE (reference sequence). The CDR3 reads CANCVRDRADGYTF. For the CDR3, the DNA is TGTGCCAACTGCGTCCGGGACAGGGCCGATGGCTACACCTTC.

Concerning this clonotype itself: A single base separates this from a much larger clone, so it may be a read error. The CDR3 nucleotides read TGTGCCAGCAGTCGCGGACAGGGCGGAGGCTACCCCTTC. The encoded protein is CASSRGQGGGYPF. The chain carries TRBV28 and TRBJ1-2; the match to TRBD1 covers 8 bases. This CDR3 has 13 amino acids. Germline CDR1 reads MDHEN; CDR2 reads SYDVKM.

Note on this clonotype: The final CDR3 position lacks the conserved phenylalanine or tryptophan, pointing to a likely read error. V usage is TRBV4-1 and J usage is TRBJ1-6, with D maybe TRBD1 (6 bases). The germline CDR1 and CDR2 sequences are MGHRA and YSYEKL. This CDR3 spans 16 amino acids. Trimming removed 0 bases from V and 7 bases from J, with 13 bases in between. CDR3 nucleotide sequence: TGCGCCAGCAGCCAAGATGATACCGGACAGAATTCACCCCTCCACGTT. Its translation: CASSQDDTGQNSPLHV.

In the case of this clonotype: A much larger clone sits a single nucleotide away, making a read error possible. The CDR3 DNA follows: TGCAGTGCTAGTCTGCCAAGGGACACTGAAGCTTTCTTT. Its protein product is CSASLPRDTEAFF. This chain joins TRBV20-1 and TRBJ1-1, with unresolved D. Germline V gene lookup returns CDR1 DFQATT and CDR2 SNEGSKA (reference sequence). V lost 3 bases and J 3 bases, leaving 11 bases between the germline ends. This CDR3 contains 13 residues.

V gene TRBV29-1 combines with J gene TRBJ2-3; D unresolved. V gave up 8 bases and J gave up 2 bases, with 14 bases separating them. Germline V lookup: CDR1 SQVTM, CDR2 ANQGSEA. This CDR3 is built from 13 residues. CDR3 DNA: TGCAGCCGGTGTCATGGGGACACAGATACGCAGTATTTT. It is translated as CSRCHGDTDTQYF.

A note on this clonotype: The junction shows a germline mismatch at one end, possibly a read error. The J gene is TRBJ2-1, the V gene TRBV12-3 or TRBV12-4; TRBD2 matches at 11 bases. The CDR3 length is 14 residues. The CDR3 bases are TGTCCCAGCCGCGGACTAGCGGGTCCCAGTGGGCAGTTCTTC. Its protein is CPSRGLAGPSGQFF.

In this sample, this clonotype turned up once. An end of the junction does not agree with germline; a read error may underlie this. The chain joins TRBV10-3 to TRBJ2-3; D uncertain. This CDR3 has 14 residues. The germline V gene has CDR1 ENHRY and CDR2 SYGVKD. CDR3 bases: TGTGCCATCAGTGATAGAGTGGGCACATATACGCAGTATTTT. Residues: CAISDRVGTYTQYF.

In the case of this clonotype: The germline gene is not matched at one end of the junction; a read error may be the cause. The CDR3, as DNA: TGTGCCAGCAGCTTAGTCAGCGAGGGCAGTCGGCAAGATACCCAGTACTTC. Its protein is CASSLVSEGSRQDTQYF. V is TRBV11-2 and J is TRBJ2-5, with D perhaps TRBD2 (5 bases). CDR1 and CDR2 (germline): SGHAT, FQNNGV. This CDR3 comprises 17 residues.

This clonotype was seen only a few times. A much larger clone sits a single nucleotide away, making a read error possible. The chain recombines TRBV5-4 with TRBJ2-5; no definite D call. Germline V gene lookup returns CDR1 SGHNT and CDR2 YYREEE (reference sequence). The CDR3 totals 11 residues. This CDR3 is CANSLDATQYF. The CDR3 bases are TGTGCCAACAGCTTGGATGCGACCCAGTACTTC.

On this clonotype: At one end, the junction sequence differs from germline, possibly due to a read error. The J gene is TRBJ2-7, the V gene TRBV11-2; no definite D call. The CDR3 totals 14 residues. Germline V gene sequence: CDR1 SGHAT, CDR2 FQNNGV. This chain's CDR3 is CASSSELLSHEQYF. CDR3 nucleotides: TGTGCCAGCAGCTCAGAACTCCTCTCCCACGAGCAGTACTTC.

To note about this clonotype: Because it lacks the conserved phenylalanine or tryptophan at the end, this CDR3 is likely a read error. It is unclear where the CDR3 begins or ends on the DNA, so no DNA is shown, and the CDR3 is as TCRdb lists it. This chain uses TRBV29-1 with TRBJ2-5; TRBD2 is the table's D call, not checked against the DNA. The CDR3 region is 14 residues in length, termini included. CDR1 and CDR2 (germline): SQVTM, ANQGSEA. The CDR3 reads CSVARTSGQETQYS.

The table lists this clonotype with a few counts. This could be a read error, since a much larger clone is one nucleotide away. The rearrangement links TRBV5-5 to TRBJ2-5; D is ambiguous. Trimming took off 6 bases at V and 4 bases at J, with 10 bases between the two ends. The germline gives CDR1 SGHKS, CDR2 YYEKEE (reference sequence). The CDR3 totals 12 residues. CDR3 nucleotide sequence: TGTGCCAGCACCCATACTGGAGAGACCCAGTACTTC. Amino acid sequence: CASTHTGETQYF. The variable domain in full, completed from reference TRBV5-5 and TRBJ2-5, reads DAGVTQSPTHLIKTRGQQVTLRCSPISGHKSVSWYQQVLGQGPQFIFQYYEKEERGRGNFPDRFSARQFPNYSSELNVNALLLGDSALYLCASTHTGETQYFGPGTRLLVL.

Comments on this clonotype: In this CDR3 the conserved last residue, phenylalanine or tryptophan, is missing, so a read error is likely. It is unclear where the CDR3 begins or ends on the DNA, so no DNA is shown, and the CDR3 is as TCRdb lists it. The CDR3 spells CASSYRNTGELYS. The rearrangement joins TRBV12-3 or TRBV12-4 to TRBJ2-2. The CDR3 totals 13 residues, both ends included.

To note about this clonotype: This likely comes from a read error, as the CDR3 has no conserved phenylalanine or tryptophan at its end. V gene TRBV10-3 combines with J gene TRBJ2-7; tentatively, D is TRBD2 (6 bases). The CDR3 has 12 amino acids. Germline V lookup: CDR1 ENHRY, CDR2 SYGVKD. V was cut by 10 bases and J by 5 bases, with 15 bases left in between. The CDR3 reads CATARESHEQYL. CDR3 bases: TGTGCCACAGCTCGGGAGTCCCACGAGCAGTACCTA.

There are a few counts of this clonotype. This may be a read error, as it is one base from a much larger clone. V is TRBV14 and J is TRBJ2-1, with D perhaps matching TRBD2 (6 bases). CDR1 is SGHDN, CDR2 FVKESK, per germline. The CDR3 loop spans 13 amino acids. CDR3 in DNA: TGTGCCAGCAGCCCGGACCTGGGTCGGGAGCAGATCTTC. Translated, it gives CASSPDLGREQIF.

This clonotype was counted a single time. V usage is TRBV6-5 and J usage is TRBJ1-2; D unclear. The CDR3 has 15 residues. CDR1 is MNHEY and CDR2 is SVGAGI in the germline V gene. The V gene lost 8 bases and the J gene lost 5 bases, with 21 bases spanning the gap. The CDR3 is CASCPKPGSEYGYTF. As DNA, the CDR3 is TGTGCCAGCTGCCCCAAACCGGGCAGCGAATATGGCTACACCTTC.

The V and J genes are TRBV9 and TRBJ2-4; 8 nucleotides align to TRBD1. The CDR3 contains 15 residues. Germline V gene lookup returns CDR1 SGDLS and CDR2 YYNGEE. The V gene end was trimmed by 3 bases and the J gene end by 0 bases; junction bases not matched to a gene: 2. The CDR3 DNA follows: TGTGCCAGCAGCGACAGGGGGGAAGCCAAAAACATTCAGTACTTC. As protein: CASSDRGEAKNIQYF.

The J gene is TRBJ1-2, the V gene TRBV6-5; TRBD1 agrees at 9 bases. Per the germline V gene, CDR1 is MNHEY and CDR2 is SVGAGI. The CDR3 consists of 16 residues. Trimming took 6 bases from V and 5 from J; bases not matched to a gene: 13. The CDR3 bases are TGTGCCAGCAGCCCTGTGGGGACAGGGACAGCATATGGCTACACCTTC. Its protein is CASSPVGTGTAYGYTF.